Listed below are T cell receptor beta chains from one sample, sequenced in a study of cytomegalovirus exposure and HLA in healthy donors. Profiling relied on immunoSEQ multiplex PCR, and the TCRdb table lists in-frame clones only, not all of them. The repertoire holds roughly 99,000 clones, with 79% as singletons. The sample was PBMCs. The source of these receptors is a male donor in good health and CMV-seropositive. The CDR3 runs from the conserved cysteine through the conserved F or W. A D gene is named only where the DNA matches it firmly. Size is stated for part of the rows, as once, few or many counts, or as a class when the clone is expanded.

j_gene,d_gene,v_gene,abundance,CDR3nt,CDR3aa
TRBJ1-1,NA,TRBV11-3,once,TGTGCCAGCAGCTTAGAATCGTTGGGGGGATGGGCTTTCTTT,CASSLESLGGWAFF
TRBJ1-3,NA,TRBV7-2,NA,TGTGCCAGCAGCTTATCCCCGGGGATTGGAAACACCATATATTTT,CASSLSPGIGNTIYF
TRBJ1-3,NA,TRBV7-2,NA,TGTGCCAGCAGCTTAGGAAGGGGTTCTGGAAACACCATATATTTT,CASSLGRGSGNTIYF
TRBJ1-2,TRBD1,TRBV30,NA,TGTGCCTGGAGTGTACGGGACAGTAGTATCTATGGCTACACCTTC,CAWSVRDSSIYGYTF
TRBJ1-5,NA,TRBV2,NA,TGTGCCAGCAGTGACCAGGGGAGTAATCAGCCCCAGCATTTT,CASSDQGSNQPQHF
TRBJ2-1,NA,TRBV2,NA,TGTGTGAGGGGGCGGGAGGTTGAGGGTGATGAGCAGTTCTTC,CVRGREVEGDEQFF
TRBJ2-5,NA,TRBV7-3,NA,TGTGCCAGCAGCTTCTCTCAAGAGACCCAGTACTTC,CASSFSQETQYF
TRBJ1-6,NA,TRBV25-1,few,TGTGCCAGCAGCCCAGGGGATTCCTATAATTCACCCCTCCACTTT,CASSPGDSYNSPLHF
TRBJ2-7,TRBD1,TRBV13,NA,TGTGCCAGCAGCCCGGACAGGGGCCACGAGCAGTACTTC,CASSPDRGHEQYF
TRBJ2-1,NA,TRBV27,NA,TGTGCCAGCAGTCTTGAGGGAACAGTCCGCTCCTACAATGAGCAGTTCTTC,CASSLEGTVRSYNEQFF
TRBJ1-3,NA,TRBV11-2,NA,TGTGCCAGCAGCTTCCGGGAGTCGGCCGGAAACACCATATATTTT,CASSFRESAGNTIYF
TRBJ1-1,NA,TRBV6-5,few,TGTGCCAGCAGCCCCGGGGCCGGGGGTGGAGCTTTCTTT,CASSPGAGGGAFF
TRBJ2-1,TRBD1,TRBV15,few,TGTGCCACCAGCAGTAACAGGGGGGACCTAATCAATGAGCAGTTCTTC,CATSSNRGDLINEQFF
TRBJ1-1,NA,TRBV6-1,NA,TGTGCCAGCCGAAGGACTCTGAACACTGAAGCTTTCTTT,CASRRTLNTEAFF
TRBJ2-7,TRBD2,TRBV9,NA,TGTGCCAGCAGCGTAGCGGGGGGGCCTTACGAGCAGTACTTC,CASSVAGGPYEQYF
TRBJ2-3,TRBD2,TRBV13,NA,TGTGCCAGCAGCTTAGGCGCGCTAGCGGGGCACACAGATACGCAGTATTTT,CASSLGALAGHTDTQYF
TRBJ2-6,TRBD2,TRBV30,NA,TGTGCCTACCAACTAGCGGGGGCCGGGGCCAACGTCCTGACTTTC,CAYQLAGAGANVLTF
TRBJ2-3,NA,TRBV14,NA,TGTGCCAGCAGCCAAGCGCAGGGGGGAGATACGCAGTATTTT,CASSQAQGGDTQYF
TRBJ2-5,TRBD2,TRBV6-5,NA,TGTGCCAGCAGTCCGCTAGCGGGGGGGCAAGAGACCCAGTACTTC,CASSPLAGGQETQYF
TRBJ1-5,NA,TRBV6-5,NA,TGTGCCAGCAGTTACGGAGGATATCAGCCCCAGCATTTT,CASSYGGYQPQHF
TRBJ2-7,TRBD1,TRBV5-1,NA,TGCGCCAGCAGCCGGGGACAGGACCCCTACGAGCAGTACTTC,CASSRGQDPYEQYF
TRBJ2-7,TRBD1,TRBV4-1,NA,TGCGCCAGCAGCCAAGAGCAGGGACAGGGGGCTTGGGAGCAGTACTTC,CASSQEQGQGAWEQYF
TRBJ1-1,TRBD1,TRBV5-1,NA,TGCGCCAGCAGCCCCCGACAGGGAAACACTGAAGCTTTCTTT,CASSPRQGNTEAFF
TRBJ1-1,TRBD1,TRBV30,once,TGTGCCTGGACGGGACAGGTGAATGAAGCTTTCTTT,CAWTGQVNEAFF
TRBJ2-7,NA,TRBV21-1,once,TGTGCCAGCAGCTCGTCGCCCCCTACGCCCTCCTACGAGCAGTACTTC,CASSSSPPTPSYEQYF
TRBJ2-1,NA,TRBV20-1,NA,TGCAGTGCGGACAGCTACAATGAGCAGTTCTTC,CSADSYNEQFF
TRBJ2-1,NA,TRBV6-5,NA,TGTGCCAGCAGTTATCGCTGGGGGCGGGAGCAGTTCTTC,CASSYRWGREQFF
TRBJ1-3,NA,TRBV30,NA,TGTGCCTGGAGAGTCCCTAGGAACACCATATATTTT,CAWRVPRNTIYF
TRBJ1-2,TRBD1,TRBV28,NA,TGTGCCAGCAGCCCGGAGGGGGCGCTTGGCTACCCCTTC,CASSPEGALGYPF
TRBJ1-1,NA,TRBV6-1,few,TGTGCCAGCAGTGAACAGACTAACACTGAAGCTTTCTTT,CASSEQTNTEAFF
TRBJ1-5,NA,TRBV19,NA,TGTGCCAGTAGTGCCGTCATGGGGGCGTACAATCAGCCCCAGCATTTT,CASSAVMGAYNQPQHF
TRBJ1-1,TRBD1,TRBV6-6,few,TGTGCCAGCAGTCCCGGGACAGTGAACACTGAAGCTTTCTTT,CASSPGTVNTEAFF
TRBJ2-5,TRBD2,TRBV30,once,TGTGCCTGGAGTGTACAGCGGGGAGAGACCCAGTACTTC,CAWSVQRGETQYF
TRBJ1-1,NA,TRBV18,NA,TGTGCCAGCTCACCGGGGGGGCCTATGAACACTGAAGCTTTCTTT,CASSPGGPMNTEAFF
TRBJ2-3,NA,TRBV4-1,once,TGCGCCAGCAGCCAAGGGAAGGGCTTGGGAAGGGGGAGCACAGATACGCAGTATTTT,CASSQGKGLGRGSTDTQYF
TRBJ1-1,NA,TRBV7-3,NA,TGTGCCAGCAGCTTAGGGGCGGGGATTTCTGAAGCTTTCTTT,CASSLGAGISEAFF
TRBJ2-2,TRBD1,TRBV25-1,NA,TGTGCCAGCAGTGGACAGGGGACCGGGGAGCTGTTTTTT,CASSGQGTGELFF
TRBJ1-1,NA,TRBV30,few,TGTGCCTGGACCACGGGGAAGCCTGAAGCTTTCTTT,CAWTTGKPEAFF
TRBJ1-3,NA,TRBV30,few,TGTGCCTGGAAAAAGGAGGACTTGGCTGGAAACACCATATATTTT,CAWKKEDLAGNTIYF
TRBJ1-1,NA,TRBV6-5,NA,TGTGCCAGCAGTTCAGGGAGGGGCGAAGCTTTCTTT,CASSSGRGEAFF
TRBJ2-1,TRBD2,TRBV15,NA,TGTGCCACCAGCGGTCGGACTAGCGGGGAGGACAATGAGCAGTTCTTC,CATSGRTSGEDNEQFF
TRBJ2-7,NA,TRBV21-1,NA,TGTGCCAGCAGCAAAGGAGAGGGATCCTACGAGCAGTACTTC,CASSKGEGSYEQYF
TRBJ1-5,NA,TRBV7-2,NA,TGTGCCAGCAGCTTAGGGCGGGATCAGCCCCAGCATTTT,CASSLGRDQPQHF
TRBJ1-1,TRBD1,TRBV7-9,NA,TGTGCCAGCAGCTTAGGGGTAGGGACAGGGGGACACGCTTTCTTT,CASSLGVGTGGHAFF
TRBJ2-7,TRBD1,TRBV6-5,NA,TGTGCCAGCAGTTCGTCCCGGGACAGGGACTACGAGCAGTACTTC,CASSSSRDRDYEQYF
TRBJ2-7,TRBD1,TRBV5-1,NA,TGCGCCAGCAGCTTTGGGGACAGGGTTGACGAGCAGTACTTC,CASSFGDRVDEQYF
TRBJ2-5,TRBD2,TRBV7-2,NA,TGTGCCAGCAGCTGGATAGCGGGGGGGCGGGAGACCCAGTACTTC,CASSWIAGGRETQYF
TRBJ1-2,NA,TRBV5-1,NA,TGCGCCAGCAGCCCCCAGGCCAACAGCAACTATGGCTACACCTTC,CASSPQANSNYGYTF
TRBJ2-7,TRBD2,TRBV5-1,NA,TGCGCCAGCAGCTTGGGCGGGGGGGCCTCCGAGCAGTACTTC,CASSLGGGASEQYF
TRBJ2-6,NA,TRBV5-1,NA,TGCGCCAGCAGCTTGAGGAGCTCTGGGGCCAACGTCCTGACTTTC,CASSLRSSGANVLTF
TRBJ1-2,NA,TRBV5-1,NA,TGCGCCAGCAGCCCGGGGGTTAACTATGGCTACACCTTC,CASSPGVNYGYTF
TRBJ2-5,TRBD2,TRBV5-1,NA,TGCGCCAGCAGCTTGGGGCGGGGGGCTACCCAAGAGACCCAGTACTTC,CASSLGRGATQETQYF
TRBJ2-5,NA,TRBV30,NA,TGTGCCTGGAATTCGAGGACAGCAGAGACCCAGTACTTC,CAWNSRTAETQYF